This T cell receptor beta chain was documented in a study of T cells in Graves' hyperthyroidism and ophthalmopathy. Broader study findings: Ophthalmopathy cases were set apart from stable hyperthyroidism by a 13 V-J model. Most clonotypes expanded in thyroid above 0.001 were likewise present in blood.

In its sample, this clonotype was seen many times. What it binds is unknown. Researchers amplified the TCR beta CDR3 regions from RNA transcripts. Researchers ran a first-round RT-PCR on the TCR CDR3 using the HTBI primer set. TCRdb reanalysed the multiplex PCR reads using MiXCR and keeps one entry per CDR3 protein. The data hold around 340,000 distinct CDR3 sequences, with 15% to 20% observed a single time. Hyperthyroidism was newly diagnosed in patients aged 18 to 65 (duration under 2 months). Diagnoses were made from clinical symptoms, serum measures (thyroxine and TRAb), thyroid ultrasound and orbital computed tomography. Per germline, CDR1 MDHEN and CDR2 SYDVKM. The CDR3 loop spans 16 amino acids. V lost 5 bases, J lost 1 base, and 15 bases lay in between.

The V call is TRBV28, the J call TRBJ1-5; maybe TRBD1 (5 bases). Sequenced: blood. This receptor was identified in a woman between 25 and 40 years old with Graves' hyperthyroidism that later progressed to Graves' ophthalmopathy. The CDR3 here is CASSVSGGRSNQPQHF. CDR3 DNA sequence: TGTGCCAGCAGTGTCAGTGGGGGTAGGAGCAATCAGCCCCAGCATTTT. Using reference TRBV28 and TRBJ1-5 for the parts outside the CDR3, the full variable domain is DVKVTQSSRYLVKRTGEKVFLECVQDMDHENMFWYRQDPGLGLRLIYFSYDVKMKEKGDIPEGYSVSREKKERFSLILESASTNQTSMYLCASSVSGGRSNQPQHFGDGTRLSIL.